This TCR beta chain is drawn from a study of cytomegalovirus exposure and HLA in healthy donors. A remark on this clone: Antigen unknown.

The CDR3 contains 13 residues. Germline lookup yields CDR1 SNHLY and CDR2 FYNNEI. Trimming cost V 7 bases and J 15 bases; bases outside gene matches: 12. Study-wide results and caveats: For TCR beta chains, V- and J-gene trimming was later linked to a missense DCLRE1C variant. Later on, an analysis found that several of the most significant clusters appeared to be linked to common viral pathogens, which included parvovirus B19. It was reportedly the case that the classifier diagnosed cytomegalovirus status with high specificity and sensitivity.

Primers included in the PCR were 60 Vbeta and 13 Jbeta primers. Source study methods: Later analysis identified 80 million to 90 million unique TCR beta chains, 9 million to 12 million shared. This table comes from immunoSEQ multiplex PCR, and its TCRdb copy is limited to in-frame clones, with some not included. V and J calls and clone size are those listed in that table; D and trimming were worked out from the DNA. The table has about 91,000 clones, about nine tenths seen once. What was sequenced was PBMCs. The chain employs TRBV2 and TRBJ1-4; 9 bases match TRBD1. This receptor was obtained from a man aged 30 to 45 in good health and CMV-seropositive. CDR3 sequence: CASKGTGKTWVFF. CDR3 nucleotides: TGTGCCAGCAAAGGGACAGGGAAGACTTGGGTGTTTTTT.